One and the same sample provided the 30 T cell receptor beta chains below, sequenced in a study of T cells in Graves' hyperthyroidism and ophthalmopathy. RNA transcripts were the template for amplifying TCR beta CDR3 regions. The TCR CDR3 first-round RT-PCR relied on the HTBI primer set. TCRdb re-called the multiplex PCR reads with MiXCR, one entry per CDR3 protein. Among some 300,000 distinct CDR3 sequences listed, more than 10% were seen once. The sequencing input was blood. The receptors come from a woman aged 25 to 39 with Graves' hyperthyroidism that later progressed to Graves' ophthalmopathy.

In this sample, this clonotype turned up a few times. The chain combines TRBV27 with TRBJ2-3, with TRBD2 matching 11 bases. Germline V gene data show CDR1 as MNHEY and CDR2 as SMNVEV (reference sequence). The CDR3 contains 20 residues. J lost 6 bases, V lost 6 bases, and 23 bases had no gene match. The CDR3 coding sequence is TGTGCCAGCAGAATACGACTAGCGGGATCCGGGAGCTTCCCACACGATACGCAGTATTTT. Encoded protein: CASRIRLAGSGSFPHDTQYF.

This clonotype was counted many times. The V and J genes are TRBV5-1 and TRBJ2-1, with 12 bases aligning to TRBD1. Germline V gene sequence: CDR1 SGHRS, CDR2 YFSETQ. With V trimmed by 3 bases and J by 0 bases, 10 bases remained unmatched. CDR3 length: 19 amino acids. CDR3 amino acids: CASSSPGQGAASSYNEQFF. CDR3 coding DNA: TGCGCCAGCAGCTCACCGGGACAGGGGGCCGCGAGCTCCTACAATGAGCAGTTCTTC.

Turning to this clonotype: With a far larger clone one base away, a read error is the likely cause. The chain combines TRBV9 with TRBJ2-7; no reliable D call. The CDR3 length is 12 residues. V lost 0 bases and J lost 4, with 5 bases in between. The germline CDR1 and CDR2 sequences are SGDLS and YYNGEE. CDR3 residues: CASSVEGYEQYF. CDR3 nucleotides: TGTGCCAGCAGCGTAGAAGGGTACGAGCAGTACTTC.

This clonotype was observed a few times. V usage is TRBV19 and J usage is TRBJ1-1; TRBD1 agrees at 8 bases. The CDR3 consists of 15 residues. Germline V gene lookup returns CDR1 LNHDA and CDR2 SQIVND (reference sequence). The V gene end was trimmed by 5 bases and the J gene end by 2 bases; junction bases not matched to a gene: 7. CDR3 sequence reads: CASSSYRGVNTEAFF. For the CDR3, the DNA is TGTGCCAGTAGTTCATACAGGGGGGTAAACACTGAAGCTTTCTTT.

Remarks on this clonotype: A much larger clone differs from this one at a single base, so this may be a read error. The rearrangement joins TRBV10-3 to TRBJ2-1; TRBD2 matches 10 bases. This CDR3 has 19 residues. CDR1 and CDR2 (germline): ENHRY, SYGVKD. DNA for the CDR3: TGTGCCATCAGTGGGACTAGCGGAGACGAACTAAATTATCACAATGAGCGGTTCTTC. The encoded protein is CAISGTSGDELNYHNERFF.

This clonotype was recorded many times. The chain is built from TRBV5-1 and TRBJ2-1, with 11 bases aligning to TRBD2. V shed 1 base, J shed 6 bases, and the junction held 6 bases outside the gene matches. CDR1 is SGHRS and CDR2 is YFSETQ in the germline V gene. The CDR3 is 16 residues long. In nucleotides, the CDR3 is TGCGCCAGCAGCTTGAGTATAGCGGGAGGGCTCAATGAGCAGTTCTTC. Translation gives CASSLSIAGGLNEQFF. Drawing the rest from reference TRBV5-1 and TRBJ2-1, the complete variable domain is KAGVTQTPRYLIKTRGQQVTLSCSPISGHRSVSWYQQTPGQGLQFLFEYFSETQRNKGNFPGRFSGRQFSNSRSEMNVSTLELGDSALYLCASSLSIAGGLNEQFFGPGTRLTVL.

The gene calls are TRBV9 and TRBJ2-7; D unresolved. The germline CDR1 and CDR2 sequences are SGDLS and YYNGEE. Trimming shortened V by 3 bases and J by 2 bases, and 6 bases separated the two germline ends. This CDR3 spans 12 amino acids. The CDR3 loop reads CASSATPYEQYF. DNA for the CDR3: TGTGCCAGCAGCGCGACCCCCTACGAGCAGTACTTC.

V is TRBV4-3 and J is TRBJ2-2; a weak D match, TRBD2 (5 bases). This CDR3 is 14 amino acids long. Germline values: CDR1 LGHNA, CDR2 YSLEER. V dropped 0 bases and J dropped 6 bases, with 8 bases sitting between them. CDR3 nucleotide sequence: TGCGCCAGCAGCCAAGATTCCGGGGCCGGGGAGCTGTTTTTT. Protein sequence: CASSQDSGAGELFF.

This clonotype was counted at least ten times. The rearrangement uses TRBV12-3 or TRBV12-4 and TRBJ2-7, with D maybe TRBD2 (5 bases). V lost 7 bases, J lost 3 bases, and 37 bases lay in between. This CDR3 has 21 residues. Here the CDR3 DNA reads TGTGCCAGCACTCTTCCTTTAGACCGCACCATCCCCGAGTGCGGACTCTACGAGCAGTACTTC. It is translated as CASTLPLDRTIPECGLYEQYF.

There are many counts of this clonotype. The rearrangement joins TRBV2 to TRBJ1-1; the D gene is possibly TRBD1 (5 bases). The CDR3 loop spans 14 amino acids. Deletions cut 6 bases from V and 0 bases from J, with 11 bases between. The V gene's germline CDR1 is SNHLY and CDR2 FYNNEI. The CDR3 nucleotides are TGTGCCAGCAGGGAGACAGTTATGAACACTGAAGCTTTCTTT. It encodes CASRETVMNTEAFF.

This clonotype was seen at least ten times. The DNA for the CDR3 is TGTGCCAGCATCCGAACGGGAGGGCCCCCTAGCACAGATACGCAGTATTTT. Protein sequence: CASIRTGGPPSTDTQYF. The chain is built from TRBV2 and TRBJ2-3; 8 bases match TRBD2. The CDR3 has 17 amino acids. CDR1 is SNHLY and CDR2 is FYNNEI in the germline V gene. J was trimmed by 0 bases and V by 7 bases; bases with no gene match: 12.

This clonotype was seen at least ten times. V gene TRBV29-1 combines with J gene TRBJ1-1; 7 bases map to TRBD1. This CDR3 has 13 residues. J lost 5 bases, V lost 3 bases, and 6 bases had no gene match. The germline gives CDR1 SQVTM, CDR2 ANQGSEA. The CDR3 DNA follows: TGCAGCGTTGAGGACAGGTTCGCTACTGAAGCTTTCTTT. This encodes CSVEDRFATEAFF. The complete variable domain, with remaining parts taken from reference TRBV29-1 and TRBJ1-1, reads SAVISQKPSRDICQRGTSLTIQCQVDSQVTMMFWYRQQPGQSLTLIATANQGSEATYESGFVIDKFPISRPNLTFSTLTVSNMSPEDSSIYLCSVEDRFATEAFFGQGTRLTVV.

This clonotype was recorded at least ten times. V is TRBV11-2 and J is TRBJ2-1, with 8 bases identical to TRBD2. V was pared by 4 bases and J by 3 bases, with 11 bases of the junction left unmatched. Germline V CDR1 and CDR2: SGHAT, FQNNGV. CDR3 length: 17 amino acids. The CDR3 here is CASSSPLVAGLYNEQFF. In nucleotides, the CDR3 is TGTGCCAGCAGCTCCCCGTTGGTAGCGGGGCTCTACAATGAGCAGTTCTTC.

For this clonotype: This may be a read error: a much more frequent sequence differs by one nucleotide. The gene calls are TRBV6-2 or TRBV6-3 and TRBJ2-1, with unresolved D. V lost 6 bases, J lost 8 bases, and 14 bases lay in between. The CDR3 totals 13 residues. CDR1 MNHEY and CDR2 SVGEGT come from the germline V gene. The CDR3: CASRETNYDEQFF. CDR3 DNA sequence: TGTGCCAGCAGAGAAACCAATTACGATGAGCAGTTCTTC.

This clonotype was seen many times. The genes are TRBV30 and TRBJ2-2, with D possibly called TRBD1 or TRBD2 (6 bases each). Germline assignment: CDR1 GTSNPN and CDR2 SVGIG (reference sequence). V was pared by 5 bases and J by 0 bases, with 10 bases between. This CDR3 has 14 residues. The CDR3 region has the DNA TGTGCCTGGGGGGGGCTTCCGAACACCGGGGAGCTGTTTTTT. Protein sequence: CAWGGLPNTGELFF.

This clonotype was detected many times. V is TRBV15 and J is TRBJ1-3; no clear D gene. Germline-derived CDR1 and CDR2 are LNHNV and YYDKDF (reference sequence). This CDR3 has 15 residues. Deletions cut 0 bases from V and 3 bases from J, with 9 bases between. Here the CDR3 DNA reads TGTGCCACCAGCAGAGAGCCAGCGGATGGAAACACCATATATTTT. Translated, it gives CATSREPADGNTIYF.

The chain is built from TRBV10-3 and TRBJ1-3; TRBD1 is a possible D gene (5 bases). V shed 10 bases and J shed 0 bases, with 16 bases lying between them. Germline V gene lookup returns CDR1 ENHRY and CDR2 SYGVKD. The CDR3 has 15 amino acids. The CDR3 protein is CATRQPMSSGNTIYF. In DNA, the CDR3 is TGTGCCACTAGACAGCCGATGAGCTCTGGAAACACCATATATTTT.

This clonotype was observed many times. The CDR3 reads CASSDPQGRGQPQHF. The CDR3 DNA is TGTGCCAGCAGTGACCCCCAGGGGCGCGGTCAGCCCCAGCATTTT. The chain carries TRBV28 and TRBJ1-5, with a weak D call TRBD1 (6 bases). The V gene lost 5 bases and the J gene lost 6 bases, with 17 bases spanning the gap. CDR3 length: 15 amino acids. Germline CDR1 MDHEN, CDR2 SYDVKM.

At least ten counts were recorded for this clonotype. V and J are TRBV30 and TRBJ2-1, with 7 bases matching TRBD2. CDR1 is GTSNPN, CDR2 SVGIG, per germline (reference sequence). V lost 0 bases and J lost 7; bases outside the gene matches: 0. This CDR3 has 12 residues. The CDR3 sequence: CAWSVLANEQFF. The CDR3 DNA sequence: TGTGCCTGGAGTGTACTAGCGAATGAGCAGTTCTTC. Full variable domain (rest looked up from reference TRBV30 and TRBJ2-1): SQTIHQWPATLVQPVGSPLSLECTVEGTSNPNLYWYRQAAGRGLQLLFYSVGIGQISSEVPQNLSASRPQDRQFILSSKKLLLSDSGFYLCAWSVLANEQFFGPGTRLTVL.

This clonotype has just a few counts. This could be a read error, since a much larger clone is one nucleotide away. The chain combines TRBV28 with TRBJ2-1; 13 positions agree with TRBD2. The V and J ends lost 6 bases and 5 bases, in that order; junction bases with no gene match: 10. The CDR3 spans 17 residues. Germline values: CDR1 MDHEN, CDR2 SYDVKM. As DNA, the CDR3 is TGTGCCAGCAGAACCACCGGGACTAGCGGGAATAACAATGAGCAGTTCTTC. This codes for CASRTTGTSGNNNEQFF.

The chain couples TRBV7-8 to TRBJ2-2; no reliable D call. The CDR3 sequence is 15 residues long. Germline loops: CDR1 SGHVS, CDR2 FQNEAQ. V lost 3 bases and J 0 bases, leaving 8 bases between the germline ends. CDR3 in amino acids: CASSLYISNTGELFF. CDR3 nucleotides: TGTGCCAGCAGCTTGTACATTTCGAACACCGGGGAGCTGTTTTTT.

In its sample, this clonotype was seen many times. V and J are TRBV6-2 or TRBV6-3 and TRBJ2-7; TRBD1 matches at 7 bases. J was trimmed by 2 bases and V by 2 bases; bases with no gene match: 0. Germline V lookup: CDR1 MNHEY, CDR2 SVGEGT. This CDR3 contains 13 residues. CDR3 DNA sequence: TGTGCCAGCAGTTACCAGGGGGCCTACGAGCAGTACTTC. Translated, it gives CASSYQGAYEQYF.

The CDR3 nucleotides read TGCAGCGTTGAAGAGACCCGGCTAGAGCGTTACGAGCAGTACTTC. Translating gives CSVEETRLERYEQYF. The chain is built from TRBV29-1 and TRBJ2-7, with D uncertain. CDR1 and CDR2 (germline): SQVTM, ANQGSEA. The CDR3 contains 15 residues. Trimming took off 0 bases at V and 4 bases at J, with 16 bases between the two ends.

The J gene is TRBJ2-2, the V gene TRBV9; TRBD2 might be the D (6 bases). Trimming took off 4 bases at V and 0 bases at J, with 13 bases between the two ends. The CDR3 contains 16 residues. Looked up from germline, CDR1 is SGDLS and CDR2 is YYNGEE. CDR3 loop: CASSWGGESNTGELFF. The CDR3 DNA is TGTGCCAGCAGCTGGGGAGGTGAATCGAACACCGGGGAGCTGTTTTTT. The whole variable domain, remainder taken from reference TRBV9 and TRBJ2-2, is DSGVTQTPKHLITATGQRVTLRCSPRSGDLSVYWYQQSLDQGLQFLIQYYNGEERAKGNILERFSAQQFPDLHSELNLSSLELGDSALYFCASSWGGESNTGELFFGEGSRLTVL.

This clonotype has at least ten counts. The chain is built from TRBV6-1 and TRBJ1-2, with D maybe TRBD1 (5 bases). Germline assignment: CDR1 MNHNS and CDR2 SASEGT. V was pared by 6 bases and J by 2 bases, with 19 bases between. The CDR3 runs 16 residues. The CDR3, as DNA: TGTGCCAGCAGCAATCGTGGGGGGGGACGCAACTATGGCTACACCTTC. As protein: CASSNRGGGRNYGYTF.

This clonotype was seen a handful of times. The gene calls are TRBV29-1 and TRBJ2-1; D not resolved. The CDR3 contains 12 residues. Between the trimmed V and J ends, which lost 7 bases and 4 bases, there was a span of 11 bases. Germline V lookup: CDR1 SQVTM, CDR2 ANQGSEA. The CDR3: CSAEKEYNEQFF. CDR3 nucleotide sequence: TGCAGCGCCGAGAAGGAGTACAATGAGCAGTTCTTC.

The sample holds many counts of this clonotype. The genes are TRBV7-9 and TRBJ1-1; no firm D call. The CDR3 has 13 amino acids. The germline V and J ends were trimmed by 2 bases and 6 bases, with 10 bases remaining between them. Germline assignment: CDR1 SEHNR and CDR2 FQNEAQ (reference sequence). Here the CDR3 reads CASSLNIYPEAFF. The CDR3 coding sequence is TGTGCCAGCAGCTTAAATATCTACCCTGAAGCTTTCTTT. Full variable domain (rest looked up from reference TRBV7-9 and TRBJ1-1): DTGVSQNPRHKITKRGQNVTFRCDPISEHNRLYWYRQTLGQGPEFLTYFQNEAQLEKSRLLSDRFSAERPKGSFSTLEIQRTEQGDSAMYLCASSLNIYPEAFFGQGTRLTVV.

This clonotype was counted only a few times. This chain links TRBV5-6 with TRBJ2-3; TRBD1 agrees at 11 bases. The CDR3 consists of 16 residues. The germline V gene encodes CDR1 SGHDT and CDR2 YYEEEE. Germline trimming cut 0 bases from V and 3 bases from J; bases unmatched to any gene: 3. CDR3 in amino acids: CASSLGDRGTTDTQYF. Written as DNA, the CDR3 is TGTGCCAGCAGCTTGGGGGACAGGGGGACAACAGATACGCAGTATTTT. The full variable domain, completed using reference TRBV5-6 and TRBJ2-3, is DAGVTQSPTHLIKTRGQQVTLRCSPKSGHDTVSWYQQALGQGPQFIFQYYEEEERQRGNFPDRFSGHQFPNYSSELNVNALLLGDSALYLCASSLGDRGTTDTQYFGPGTRLTVL.

In DNA, the CDR3 is TGTGCCAGCAGCGTGTCCCCCGCCGGCGAGCAGTACTTC. Amino acid sequence: CASSVSPAGEQYF. J is TRBJ2-7 and V is TRBV9; D is ambiguous. V lost 2 bases, J lost 6 bases, and 12 bases lay in between. The CDR3 covers 13 residues. The germline V gene encodes CDR1 SGDLS and CDR2 YYNGEE.

This clonotype was counted many times. The chain is built from TRBV20-1 and TRBJ1-2; the D is unclear. The germline V gene encodes CDR1 DFQATT and CDR2 SNEGSKA (reference sequence). V was cut by 2 bases and J by 0 bases, with 7 bases left in between. The CDR3 covers 13 residues. The CDR3 sequence is CSARSETNYGYTF. The CDR3 DNA sequence: TGCAGTGCTAGAAGCGAAACTAACTATGGCTACACCTTC.